The 8 T cell receptor beta chains given below trace back to one sample, sequenced in a study of cytomegalovirus exposure and HLA in healthy donors. The PCR used 60 Vbeta and 13 Jbeta primers. This table comes from immunoSEQ multiplex PCR, and its TCRdb copy is limited to in-frame clones, with some not included. The sample lists hundreds of thousands of clones, roughly 88% occurring once. Sequenced sample: PBMCs. These receptors were collected from a boy younger than 10 in good health and CMV-seronegative.

The chain couples TRBV2 to TRBJ1-2; 10 positions match TRBD1. After removal of 4 bases from V and 6 bases from J, the junction contained 5 bases not matched to a gene. Germline loops: CDR1 SNHLY, CDR2 FYNNEI. This CDR3 contains 14 residues. CDR3 bases: TGTGCCAGCAGTGGTCGACAGGGGGCGGATGGCTACACCTTC. Protein product: CASSGRQGADGYTF. The whole variable domain, remainder taken from reference TRBV2 and TRBJ1-2, is EPEVTQTPSHQVTQMGQEVILRCVPISNHLYFYWYRQILGQKVEFLVSFYNNEISEKSEIFDDQFSVERPDGSNFTLKIRSTKLEDSAMYFCASSGRQGADGYTFGSGTRLTVV.

In its sample, this clone was seen once. V usage is TRBV7-9 and J usage is TRBJ2-7; 8 bases fit TRBD2. The CDR3 length is 14 residues. CDR1 is SEHNR, CDR2 FQNEAQ, per germline (reference sequence). The ends lost 3 bases at V and 4 bases at J; junction bases unmatched: 5. The CDR3, as DNA: TGTGCCAGCAGCTTGGGGACTAGAAGTTACGAGCAGTACTTC. As protein: CASSLGTRSYEQYF. The entire variable domain, with the rest obtained from reference TRBV7-9 and TRBJ2-7, is as follows: DTGVSQNPRHKITKRGQNVTFRCDPISEHNRLYWYRQTLGQGPEFLTYFQNEAQLEKSRLLSDRFSAERPKGSFSTLEIQRTEQGDSAMYLCASSLGTRSYEQYFGPGTRLTVT.

V gene TRBV7-9 combines with J gene TRBJ2-3; TRBD2 matches 7 bases. V was clipped by 1 base and J by 5 bases; unmatched bases: 3. Germline CDR1 and CDR2: SEHNR and FQNEAQ (reference sequence). The CDR3 is 14 amino acids. The CDR3 loop reads CASSLGPGGDTQYF. In DNA, the CDR3 is TGTGCCAGCAGCTTAGGACCGGGGGGAGATACGCAGTATTTT.

The chain uses TRBV6-7 and TRBJ2-2; 11 positions match TRBD1. TRBV6-7 is an open reading frame whose function is uncertain. The CDR3 totals 16 residues. Unmatched junction bases numbered 7, after V lost 6 bases and J lost 4 bases. For the CDR3, the DNA is TGTGCCAGCAGGGGGGGACAGGGGGATCGCACCGGGGAGCTGTTTTTT. It is translated as CASRGGQGDRTGELFF.

The chain uses TRBV27 and TRBJ2-3; 12 bases are a match to TRBD2. This CDR3 is 17 amino acids long. The ends lost 6 bases at V and 5 bases at J; junction bases unmatched: 12. Germline values: CDR1 MNHEY, CDR2 SMNVEV (reference sequence). CDR3 nucleotides: TGTGCCAGCAGATTGACTAGCGGGAGTGGCCATATAGATACGCAGTATTTT. This sequence encodes CASRLTSGSGHIDTQYF.

This clone was found once. The chain is built from TRBV6-1 and TRBJ1-6; D not certain. Germline V gene sequence: CDR1 MNHNS, CDR2 SASEGT. The CDR3 consists of 15 residues. Trimming pared 5 bases from V and 4 bases from J, leaving 12 bases between. For the CDR3, the DNA is TGTGCCAGCAGTACCCGGACGGGGTATAATTCACCCCTCCACTTT. This gives the protein CASSTRTGYNSPLHF.

The chain is built from TRBV12-5 and TRBJ2-7; possibly TRBD1 for D (5 bases). CDR3 length: 13 amino acids. Germline loops: CDR1 LGHNT, CDR2 FRNRAP. V was pared by 0 bases and J by 5 bases, with 8 bases between. CDR3 loop: CASGLVQGNEQYF. DNA of the CDR3: TGTGCTAGTGGTTTGGTTCAGGGAAACGAGCAGTACTTC.

The V gene is TRBV6-6, the J gene TRBJ1-2; 7 bases map to TRBD1. CDR3 length equals 14 residues. V lost 6 bases and J lost 7; bases outside the gene matches: 11. Germline loops: CDR1 MNHNY, CDR2 SVGAGI (reference sequence). This CDR3 is CASRGDRAGGGYTF. The CDR3 DNA is TGTGCCAGCAGAGGCGACAGGGCCGGCGGTGGCTACACCTTC.